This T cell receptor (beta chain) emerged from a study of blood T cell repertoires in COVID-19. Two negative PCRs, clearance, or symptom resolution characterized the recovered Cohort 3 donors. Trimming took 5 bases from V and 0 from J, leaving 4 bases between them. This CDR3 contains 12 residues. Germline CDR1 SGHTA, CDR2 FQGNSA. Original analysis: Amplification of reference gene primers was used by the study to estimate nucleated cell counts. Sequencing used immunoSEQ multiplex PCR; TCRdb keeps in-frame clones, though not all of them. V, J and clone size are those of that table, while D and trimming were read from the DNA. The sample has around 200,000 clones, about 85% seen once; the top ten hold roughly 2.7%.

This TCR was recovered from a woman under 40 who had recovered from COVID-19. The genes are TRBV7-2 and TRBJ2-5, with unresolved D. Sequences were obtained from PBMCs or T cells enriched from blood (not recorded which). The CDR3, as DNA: TGTGCCAGCAGCCCGTACCAAGAGACCCAGTACTTC. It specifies CASSPYQETQYF.